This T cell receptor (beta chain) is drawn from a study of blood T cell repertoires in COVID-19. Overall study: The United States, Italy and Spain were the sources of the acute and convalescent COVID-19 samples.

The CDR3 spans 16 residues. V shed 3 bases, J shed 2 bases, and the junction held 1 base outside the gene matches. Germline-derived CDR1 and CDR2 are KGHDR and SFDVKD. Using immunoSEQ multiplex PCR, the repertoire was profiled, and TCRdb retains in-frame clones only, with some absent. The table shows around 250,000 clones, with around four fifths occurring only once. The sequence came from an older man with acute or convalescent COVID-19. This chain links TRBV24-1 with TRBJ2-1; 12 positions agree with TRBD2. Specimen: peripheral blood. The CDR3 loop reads CATSDRLAGAYNEQFF. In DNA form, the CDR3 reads TGTGCCACCAGTGATAGACTAGCGGGAGCCTACAATGAGCAGTTCTTC.